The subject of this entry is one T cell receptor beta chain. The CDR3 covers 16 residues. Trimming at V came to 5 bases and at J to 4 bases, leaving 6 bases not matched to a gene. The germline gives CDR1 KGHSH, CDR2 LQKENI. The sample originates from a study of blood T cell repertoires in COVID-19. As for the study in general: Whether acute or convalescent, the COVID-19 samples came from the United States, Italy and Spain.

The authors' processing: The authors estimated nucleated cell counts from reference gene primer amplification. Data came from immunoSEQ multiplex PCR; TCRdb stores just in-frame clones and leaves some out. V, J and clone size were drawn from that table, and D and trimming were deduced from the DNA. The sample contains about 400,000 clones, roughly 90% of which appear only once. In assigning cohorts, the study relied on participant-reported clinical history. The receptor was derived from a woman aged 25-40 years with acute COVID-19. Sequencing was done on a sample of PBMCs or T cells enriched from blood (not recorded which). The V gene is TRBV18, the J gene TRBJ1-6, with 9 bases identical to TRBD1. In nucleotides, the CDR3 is TGTGCCAGCTCAACAGCCGGGACAGGGTATAATTCACCCCTCCACTTT. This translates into CASSTAGTGYNSPLHF.